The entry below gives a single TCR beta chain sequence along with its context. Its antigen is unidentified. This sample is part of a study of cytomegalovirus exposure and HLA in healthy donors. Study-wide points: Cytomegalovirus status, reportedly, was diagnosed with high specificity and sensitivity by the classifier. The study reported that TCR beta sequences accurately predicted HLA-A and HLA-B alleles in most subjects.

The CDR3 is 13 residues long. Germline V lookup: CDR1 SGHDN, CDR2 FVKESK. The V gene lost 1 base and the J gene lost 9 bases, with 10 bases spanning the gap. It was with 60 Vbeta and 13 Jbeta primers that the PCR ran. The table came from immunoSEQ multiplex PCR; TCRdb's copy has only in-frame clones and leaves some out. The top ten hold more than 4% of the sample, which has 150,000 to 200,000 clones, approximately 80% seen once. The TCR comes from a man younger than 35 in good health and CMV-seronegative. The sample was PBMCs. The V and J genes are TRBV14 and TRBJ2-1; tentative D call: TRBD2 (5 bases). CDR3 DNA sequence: TGTGCCAGCAGCCAAGGGACTCCCACTGAGCAGTTCTTC. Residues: CASSQGTPTEQFF.